One and the same sample provided the 18 T cell receptor beta chains below, sequenced in a study of control samples from healthy donors and cancer patients. The data were produced by immunoSEQ multiplex PCR, yet TCRdb's version contains in-frame clones alone and is incomplete. The sample shows 35,000 to 50,000 clones, over 65% of them seen only once. Sequenced input: blood. Receptor source: a man aged 60-69 years in good health.

V usage is TRBV6-4 and J usage is TRBJ1-1; D is unclear. The CDR3 is 13 amino acids. CDR1 is MRHNA and CDR2 is SNTAGT in the germline V gene. The V end was cut by 0 bases, the J end by 2 bases, with 4 bases between. The CDR3 spells CASSDSSNTEAFF. The CDR3 bases are TGTGCCAGCAGTGACTCCTCTAACACTGAAGCTTTCTTT.

The chain recombines TRBV18 with TRBJ1-5, with 9 nucleotides matching TRBD1. The CDR3 totals 16 residues. The V gene end was trimmed by 6 bases and the J gene end by 1 base; junction bases not matched to a gene: 7. Germline loops: CDR1 KGHSH, CDR2 LQKENI. CDR3 sequence reads: CASSYVQGASNQPQHF. CDR3 coding DNA: TGTGCCAGCTCTTACGTACAGGGGGCGAGCAATCAGCCCCAGCATTTT.

V is TRBV19 and J is TRBJ2-1; 7 positions agree with TRBD1. The CDR3 extends over 13 amino acids. CDR1 and CDR2 from the germline V gene are LNHDA and SQIVND (reference sequence). The ends lost 7 bases at V and 10 bases at J; junction bases unmatched: 10. CDR3 protein: CASNRQGVKEQFF. The CDR3 DNA follows: TGTGCCAGTAATAGACAGGGAGTAAAGGAGCAGTTCTTC.

The J gene is TRBJ2-7, the V gene TRBV28, with TRBD2 as a possible D gene (5 bases). V lost 7 bases and J lost 6, with 16 bases in between. The CDR3 covers 13 residues. The germline V gene has CDR1 MDHEN and CDR2 SYDVKM. CDR3 nucleotide sequence: TGTGCCAGCAAAGGAGGCCCTCTTCCCGAGCAGTACTTC. It codes for CASKGGPLPEQYF.

The V gene is TRBV7-2, the J gene TRBJ1-1; D gene unclear. The CDR3 is made up of 13 amino acids. Germline V gene lookup returns CDR1 SGHTA and CDR2 FQGNSA. V shed 5 bases and J shed 4 bases, with 11 bases lying between them. The chain's CDR3 is CASSQRSSTEAFF. CDR3 DNA: TGTGCCAGCAGCCAAAGGAGCAGCACTGAAGCTTTCTTT.

The chain combines TRBV9 with TRBJ2-7; D possibly corresponds to TRBD1 (6 bases). In germline, CDR1 is SGDLS, CDR2 YYNGEE. The CDR3 sequence is 14 residues long. Trimming removed 1 base from V and 6 bases from J, with 14 bases in between. The CDR3 nucleotides are TGTGCCAGCAGCGTATCGCCAGGGGTAGGCGAGCAGTACTTC. Translation gives CASSVSPGVGEQYF.

This chain connects TRBV4-1 to TRBJ2-6; 8 bases match TRBD1. V was pared by 4 bases and J by 0 bases, with 2 bases of the junction left unmatched. CDR1 and CDR2 (germline): MGHRA, YSYEKL. The CDR3 is made up of 16 amino acids. This CDR3 is CASSPGQVSGANVLTF. CDR3 sequence (DNA): TGCGCCAGCAGCCCGGGACAGGTCTCTGGGGCCAACGTCCTGACTTTC.

J is TRBJ2-3 and V is TRBV9; TRBD1 aligns across 11 bases. CDR1 and CDR2 from the germline V gene are SGDLS and YYNGEE. This CDR3 comprises 17 residues. V lost 2 bases to trimming and J lost 0 bases; unmatched junction nucleotides: 5. The CDR3 bases are TGTGCCAGCAGCGTCTCCGGGACAGGGGGTAGCACAGATACGCAGTATTTT. Protein product: CASSVSGTGGSTDTQYF.

This clone was recorded once. The chain carries TRBV7-2 and TRBJ2-7; D is unclear. Trimming stripped 5 bases from V and 3 bases from J, with 14 bases between. Germline lookup yields CDR1 SGHTA and CDR2 FQGNSA. This CDR3 contains 14 residues. CDR3 sequence: CASSPRRPGYEQYF. The DNA of the CDR3 is TGTGCCAGCAGCCCGAGGCGGCCCGGCTACGAGCAGTACTTC.

J is TRBJ2-3 and V is TRBV6-5; D uncertain. The V gene's germline CDR1 is MNHEY and CDR2 SVGAGI. This CDR3 comprises 13 residues. V lost 6 bases, J lost 6 bases, and 13 bases lay in between. The CDR3 DNA follows: TGTGCCAGCAGGGTCGGTCCACCGGATACGCAGTATTTT. Translated, it gives CASRVGPPDTQYF.

This chain links TRBV9 with TRBJ1-2; tentative D call: TRBD1 (6 bases). This CDR3 comprises 13 residues. V gave up 4 bases and J gave up 1 base, with 8 bases separating them. Germline V gene lookup returns CDR1 SGDLS and CDR2 YYNGEE. The DNA of the CDR3 is TGTGCCAGCAGCCCGGACAGTAACTATGGCTACACCTTC. Amino acids: CASSPDSNYGYTF.

The CDR3 DNA sequence: TGCGCCAGCAGCTGGCGTCAGGGTTTCGACGAGCAGTACTTC. Its translation is CASSWRQGFDEQYF. The chain joins TRBV5-1 to TRBJ2-7, with D perhaps matching TRBD1 (5 bases). The CDR3 length is 14 residues. Germline CDR1 and CDR2: SGHRS and YFSETQ. V lost 3 bases and J lost 5, with 15 bases in between.

V and J are TRBV6-4 and TRBJ2-7; 8 bases agree with TRBD2. Germline loops: CDR1 MRHNA, CDR2 SNTAGT. The CDR3 totals 14 residues. Germline trimming cut 3 bases from V and 5 bases from J; bases unmatched to any gene: 6. DNA for the CDR3: TGTGCCAGCAGTGAGAGCGGGGGCGGCGACGAGCAGTACTTC. Its protein product is CASSESGGGDEQYF.

This chain links TRBV9 with TRBJ1-3; D unclear. Trimming stripped 3 bases from V and 0 bases from J, with 16 bases between. CDR1 is SGDLS and CDR2 is YYNGEE in the germline V gene. This CDR3 has 17 amino acids. CDR3 DNA: TGTGCCAGCAGCGCTCCCCTGGAGGGCTTCTCTGGAAACACCATATATTTT. Its protein product is CASSAPLEGFSGNTIYF.

This chain connects TRBV4-1 to TRBJ2-7, with D perhaps matching TRBD1 (5 bases). The CDR3 sequence is 15 residues long. Trimming shortened V by 1 base and J by 0 bases, and 10 bases separated the two germline ends. Looked up from germline, CDR1 is MGHRA and CDR2 is YSYEKL. The CDR3 nucleotides read TGCGCCAGCAGCCAAGCAACAGGCCGCTCCTACGAGCAGTACTTC. Protein product: CASSQATGRSYEQYF.

J is TRBJ1-1 and V is TRBV24-1; D ambiguous. Trimming stripped 3 bases from V and 1 base from J, with 5 bases between. The CDR3 runs 13 residues. From germline, CDR1 is KGHDR and CDR2 SFDVKD. Written as DNA, the CDR3 is TGTGCCACCAGTGATACAGCGAACACTGAAGCTTTCTTT. Its protein is CATSDTANTEAFF.

The J gene is TRBJ2-3, the V gene TRBV9, with D unresolved. Trimming took 1 base from V and 5 from J, leaving 8 bases between them. Germline V lookup: CDR1 SGDLS, CDR2 YYNGEE. This CDR3 is built from 13 residues. The CDR3 coding sequence is TGTGCCAGCAGCGTAACGGCAAGAGATACGCAGTATTTT. It specifies CASSVTARDTQYF.

V gene TRBV15 combines with J gene TRBJ1-1; D may be TRBD1 (5 bases). The CDR3 sequence is 16 residues long. The V and J ends lost 0 bases and 0 bases respectively, with 11 bases between them. CDR1 and CDR2 (germline): LNHNV, YYDKDF (reference sequence). The CDR3 sequence is CATSREVGVLNTEAFF. DNA for the CDR3: TGTGCCACCAGCAGAGAGGTAGGGGTGTTGAACACTGAAGCTTTCTTT.